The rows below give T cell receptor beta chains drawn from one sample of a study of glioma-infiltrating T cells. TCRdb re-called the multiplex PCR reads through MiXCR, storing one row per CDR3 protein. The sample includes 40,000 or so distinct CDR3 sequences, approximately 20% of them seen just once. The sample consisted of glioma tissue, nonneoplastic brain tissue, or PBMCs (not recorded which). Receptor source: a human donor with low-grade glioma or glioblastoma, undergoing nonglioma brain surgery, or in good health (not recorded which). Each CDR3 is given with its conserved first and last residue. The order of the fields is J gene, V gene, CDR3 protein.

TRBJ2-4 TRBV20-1 CSARMVAGGGGKNIQYF
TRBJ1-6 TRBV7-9 CASSLRRGLLGSPLHF
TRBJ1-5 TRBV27 CVSSPGQRGNQPQHF
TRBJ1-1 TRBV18 CASSPFGENTEAFF
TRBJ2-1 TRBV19 CASSIWLYAAEQFF
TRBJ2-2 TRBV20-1 CSAEGQRTGELFF
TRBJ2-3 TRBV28 CASSPGPSLGTDTQYF
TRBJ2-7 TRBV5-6 CASSLRFSTYEQYF
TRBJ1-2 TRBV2 CASTETLGIANYGYTF
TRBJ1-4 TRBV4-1 CASSQRGRGTTNEKLFF
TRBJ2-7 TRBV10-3 CVISDRDMSTYEQYF
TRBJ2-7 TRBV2 CASNRDRVMTYEQYF
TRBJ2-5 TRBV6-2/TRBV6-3 CASSLGWQETQYF
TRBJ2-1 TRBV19 CATRGLSSYNEQFF
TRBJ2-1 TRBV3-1 CASSQDRWGLRVYNEQFF
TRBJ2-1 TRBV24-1 CATSDLPSGVSEQFF
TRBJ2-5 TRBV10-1 CASSESGETQYF
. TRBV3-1 CASSQGSSGGSDMQHF
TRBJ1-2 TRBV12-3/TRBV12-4 CASSRANYGYTF
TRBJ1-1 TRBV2 CASSLGQMNTEAFF
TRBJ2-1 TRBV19 CASSAGAENEQFF
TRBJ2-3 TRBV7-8 CASSLFDSGGTDTQYF
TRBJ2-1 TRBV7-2 CASSRGGGGYNEQFF
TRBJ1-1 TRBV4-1 CASSQVTGWGTEAFF
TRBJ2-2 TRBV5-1 CASSPAPGQGAGELFF
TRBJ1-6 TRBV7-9 CASSPGQGGANSPLHF
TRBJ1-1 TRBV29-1 CSVVYTTTSGDTEAFF
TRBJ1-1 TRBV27 CASRVIGSNTEAFF
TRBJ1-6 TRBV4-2 CASSQDLNDRSYNSPLHF
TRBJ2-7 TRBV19 CASSPRQGYYEQYF
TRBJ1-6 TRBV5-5 CAGSFDRPNSPLHF
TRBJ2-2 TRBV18 CASSPPQGSNTGELFF
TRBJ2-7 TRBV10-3 CAISGGQATYEQYF
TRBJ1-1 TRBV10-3 CDIRGGVSTEAFF
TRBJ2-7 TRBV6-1 CASSPFGGYEQYF
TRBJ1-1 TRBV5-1 CASSLEGISEAFF
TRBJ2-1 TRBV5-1 CASSLAGGVSSYNEQFF
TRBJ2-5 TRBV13 CASSFGGGETQYF
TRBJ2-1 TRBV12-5 CASGRDGNEQFF
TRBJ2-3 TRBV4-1 CASSLGQGPNPDTQYF
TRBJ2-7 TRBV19 CASSLDNTYEQYF
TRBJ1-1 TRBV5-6 CASSLDYTEAFF
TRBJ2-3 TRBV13 CASSPPRDSRSYTDTQYF
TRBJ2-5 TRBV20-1 CSATHQETQYF
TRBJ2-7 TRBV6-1 CASSPADLGSYEQYF
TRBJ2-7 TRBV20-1 CSATGTEPYEQYF
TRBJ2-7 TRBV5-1 CASRPTGGIEQYF
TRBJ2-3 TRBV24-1 CATSDLGLTDTQYF
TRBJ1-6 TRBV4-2 CAGSQVTRGPWLWNSPLHF
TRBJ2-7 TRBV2 CAGYEQYF
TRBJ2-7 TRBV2 CASRIYSYEQYF
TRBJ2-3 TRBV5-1 CASSLGGRGHTDTQYF
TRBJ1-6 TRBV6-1 CASSAEVPGQRRNNSPLHF
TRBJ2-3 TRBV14 CASSQELTTDTQYF